This paragraph reports one T cell receptor beta chain. Its antigen is not known. The sample belongs to a study of a mutant IDH1 vaccine in newly diagnosed glioma. Study information: Once 4-6 weeks had passed after radiotherapy alone, vaccination started, or it started with temozolomide cycles.

The sample's time point: week 23, last vaccination. The study gave 300 ug of mutant IDH1 20-mer peptide per vaccine dose, with topical imiquimod. Germline CDR1 and CDR2: MDHEN and SYDVKM. V lost 3 bases and J lost 5, with 13 bases in between. The CDR3 sequence is 14 residues long. Some clones are missing from TCRdb's copy, which holds only in-frame ones; the method was immunoSEQ multiplex PCR. The profile shows 35,000 to 50,000 clones, approximately 89% of them singletons. The starting material was PBMCs, obtained from a glioma patient whose treatment included an IDH1 peptide vaccine. This chain joins TRBV28 and TRBJ2-5; D remains unclear. The origin of this receptor is a man aged 50-59 years with glioma. CDR3 sequence (DNA): TGTGCCAGCAGTTTTTCCCGAGTGGTGGAGACCCAGTACTTC. Residues: CASSFSRVVETQYF.